Shown below are 5 T cell receptor beta chains from a single sample sequenced in a study of T cells after yellow fever vaccination. TCRdb reprocessed the 5' RACE reads with MiXCR, giving one entry per CDR3 protein. The sample includes 200,000 to 300,000 distinct CDR3 sequences, more than 3.5% of them seen just once. The sequenced sample was PBMCs, obtained 15 days after the yellow fever booster vaccination. The receptors shown here come from a man between 18 and 29 years old who received the YFV17D yellow fever vaccine.

This clonotype is a singleton in its sample. A much larger clone differs by one base, so this may be a read error. The J gene is TRBJ2-3, the V gene TRBV20-1, with TRBD2 matching over 12 bases. Per germline, CDR1 DFQATT and CDR2 SNEGSKA (reference sequence). The V gene end was trimmed by 4 bases and the J gene end by 10 bases; junction bases not matched to a gene: 9. The CDR3 length is 14 residues. The CDR3 spells CSAKSSGGAGAQYF. CDR3 sequence (DNA): TGCAGTGCTAAGTCTAGCGGGGGGGCCGGGGCGCAGTATTTT.

This clonotype was seen ten or more times. The rearrangement joins TRBV4-1 to TRBJ2-5; 8 nucleotides line up with TRBD1. V lost 0 bases and J lost 5; bases outside the gene matches: 8. This CDR3 has 16 amino acids. The germline CDR1 and CDR2 sequences are MGHRA and YSYEKL. The CDR3 DNA sequence: TGCGCCAGCAGCCAAGAAGCAGGGGGCGGTTTGGAGACCCAGTACTTC. It yields the protein CASSQEAGGGLETQYF.

This clonotype was found many times. The chain is built from TRBV29-1 and TRBJ1-1; D perhaps matches TRBD1 (6 bases). Germline CDR1 SQVTM, CDR2 ANQGSEA. CDR3 length: 15 amino acids. CDR3 DNA: TGCAGTGGCGGGGGGGGGCTGGCGATAAACACTGAAGCTTTCTTT. Its protein is CSGGGGLAINTEAFF.

The V and J genes are TRBV9 and TRBJ2-2; D uncertain. V lost 3 bases to trimming and J lost 8 bases, with 14 bases between them. In germline, CDR1 is SGDLS, CDR2 YYNGEE. The CDR3 totals 14 residues. The CDR3 spells CASSERSQEGELFF. CDR3 nucleotides: TGTGCCAGCAGCGAAAGGTCCCAAGAAGGGGAGCTGTTTTTT. Looking up the rest from reference TRBV9 and TRBJ2-2 gives the full variable domain: DSGVTQTPKHLITATGQRVTLRCSPRSGDLSVYWYQQSLDQGLQFLIQYYNGEERAKGNILERFSAQQFPDLHSELNLSSLELGDSALYFCASSERSQEGELFFGEGSRLTVL.

This clonotype came up many times. The V gene is TRBV5-1, the J gene TRBJ1-3; tentatively, D is TRBD1 (5 bases). The length of the CDR3 is 14 residues. V dropped 0 bases and J dropped 7 bases, with 11 bases sitting between them. Per the germline V gene, CDR1 is SGHRS and CDR2 is YFSETQ. The CDR3 DNA reads as TGCGCCAGCAGCTTGGCCGCCCGGGGGAACACCATATATTTT. Translated, it gives CASSLAARGNTIYF.